These 20 T cell receptor beta chains came from one sample sequenced in a study of T-cell reconstitution after alpha-beta-depleted transplantation in children. Unique molecular identifiers were used to barcode this TCRbeta library. TCRdb redid the calling of the PCR reads with MiXCR, one entry per CDR3 protein. The data contain about 120,000 distinct CDR3 sequences, 23% of them seen just once; the ten biggest clones take up about 10%. The source material was PBMCs, mostly from graft donor cells, sampled 180 days after TCRalphabeta/CD19-depleted stem cell transplant. Source of these receptors: a male patient aged 2 to 10 who had a stem cell transplant for chronic granulomatous disease, so the T cells may come from the graft donor.

This clonotype was detected ten times or more. V gene TRBV29-1 combines with J gene TRBJ2-7; the D is unclear. Trimming pared 7 bases from V and 7 bases from J, leaving 14 bases between. Germline V gene lookup returns CDR1 SQVTM and CDR2 ANQGSEA. The CDR3 length is 11 residues. The CDR3 protein is CSGALLGEQYF. The CDR3 DNA sequence: TGCAGCGGGGCCCTCCTAGGGGAGCAGTACTTC.

This clonotype was recorded at least ten times. This sequence joins TRBV7-8 and TRBJ2-1; TRBD2 agrees at 9 bases. The CDR3 runs 15 residues. The trim removed 2 bases at V and 8 bases at J, leaving 7 bases unmatched. Germline V gene data show CDR1 as SGHVS and CDR2 as FQNEAQ. The CDR3 here is CASSLRAGGPYEQFF. In DNA form, the CDR3 reads TGTGCCAGCAGCTTAAGGGCGGGAGGGCCTTATGAGCAGTTCTTC.

There are a few counts of this clonotype. The chain employs TRBV7-6 and TRBJ2-7; possible D gene TRBD1, 6 bases. The V end was cut by 1 base, the J end by 3 bases, with 13 bases between. The CDR3 consists of 15 residues. CDR1 is SGHVS, CDR2 FNYEAQ, per germline. The CDR3 protein is CASSLGPARGYEQYF. CDR3 DNA sequence: TGTGCCAGCAGCTTAGGGCCGGCCAGGGGCTACGAGCAGTACTTC.

This clonotype was recorded many times. The rearrangement uses TRBV5-1 and TRBJ2-6; D is unclear. Looked up from germline, CDR1 is SGHRS and CDR2 is YFSETQ. CDR3 length equals 16 residues. Trimming shortened V by 4 bases and J by 2 bases, and 13 bases separated the two germline ends. CDR3 residues: CASSPHVGTGANVLTF. Here the CDR3 DNA reads TGCGCCAGCAGCCCCCACGTGGGGACTGGGGCCAACGTCCTGACTTTC. The full variable domain, completed using reference TRBV5-1 and TRBJ2-6, is KAGVTQTPRYLIKTRGQQVTLSCSPISGHRSVSWYQQTPGQGLQFLFEYFSETQRNKGNFPGRFSGRQFSNSRSEMNVSTLELGDSALYLCASSPHVGTGANVLTFGAGSRLTVL.

The rearrangement links TRBV29-1 to TRBJ2-2; tentatively, D is TRBD2 (5 bases). Looked up from germline, CDR1 is SQVTM and CDR2 is ANQGSEA. The CDR3 covers 13 residues. Trimming removed 2 bases from V and 4 bases from J, with 8 bases in between. CDR3: CSVELRGTGELFF. For the CDR3, the DNA is TGCAGCGTTGAACTCCGGGGCACCGGGGAGCTGTTTTTT.

This clonotype was counted at least ten times. J is TRBJ2-7 and V is TRBV20-1; no firm D call. Trimming left V 3 bases short and J 3 bases short, with 6 bases between. Germline-derived CDR1 and CDR2 are DFQATT and SNEGSKA (reference sequence). The CDR3 is 11 amino acids. In DNA, the CDR3 is TGCAGTGCTAGGCCCCTCTACGAGCAGTACTTC. It translates to CSARPLYEQYF.

This chain connects TRBV18 to TRBJ1-6, with a possible D match to TRBD1 (6 bases). The CDR3 contains 14 residues. Germline loops: CDR1 KGHSH, CDR2 LQKENI. V shed 3 bases and J shed 10 bases, with 13 bases lying between them. The CDR3, as DNA: TGTGCCAGCTCACCGGGGGCAGTAGGCTCACCCCTCCACTTT. The encoded protein is CASSPGAVGSPLHF.

The chain combines TRBV12-3 or TRBV12-4 with TRBJ2-3, with TRBD1 matching 7 bases. V shed 3 bases and J 6 bases; nucleotides not matched to a gene: 6. This CDR3 has 14 amino acids. The CDR3 DNA follows: TGTGCCAGCAGTTTCCGACAGGGCCCCGATACGCAGTATTTT. This codes for CASSFRQGPDTQYF.

The rearrangement links TRBV5-1 to TRBJ2-1, with D perhaps matching TRBD1 (5 bases). The CDR3 runs to 13 residues. The V gene lost 5 bases and the J gene lost 9 bases, with 15 bases spanning the gap. Germline V gives CDR1 SGHRS, CDR2 YFSETQ. The CDR3 nucleotides are TGCGCCAGCAGTATCCAGGGTACCATTGAGCAGTTCTTC. Translating it yields CASSIQGTIEQFF.

There are many counts of this clonotype. The CDR3 loop is CASSLGAGVGNEQFF. The CDR3 nucleotides read TGTGCCAGCAGCTTAGGAGCGGGAGTTGGCAATGAGCAGTTCTTC. The chain combines TRBV7-3 with TRBJ2-1; 8 bases fit TRBD2. CDR3 size: 15 residues. Germline V gene lookup returns CDR1 SGHTA and CDR2 FQGTGA. V shed 2 bases and J 6 bases; nucleotides not matched to a gene: 6.

This clonotype occurred many times. This chain connects TRBV7-6 to TRBJ2-1; TRBD2 matches 15 bases. This CDR3 has 17 residues. In germline, CDR1 is SGHVS, CDR2 FNYEAQ. Trimming cost V 3 bases and J 4 bases; bases outside gene matches: 4. DNA for the CDR3: TGTGCCAGCAGCTTGGGACTAGCGGGGGGCCCGTACAATGAGCAGTTCTTC. It codes for CASSLGLAGGPYNEQFF.

This clonotype was seen many times. The chain employs TRBV12-3 or TRBV12-4 and TRBJ2-1, with D unresolved. Trimming cost V 6 bases and J 6 bases, with 18 bases left between them. The CDR3 is 15 residues long. The DNA for the CDR3 is TGTGCCAGCAGACCCCATGCCGTCTCCCGCAATGAGCAGTTCTTC. Amino acids: CASRPHAVSRNEQFF.

V usage is TRBV20-1 and J usage is TRBJ2-3, with 14 positions matching TRBD2. The CDR3 length is 13 residues. The germline V gene encodes CDR1 DFQATT and CDR2 SNEGSKA (reference sequence). The CDR3 sequence: CAPGLAGVDTQYF. DNA for the CDR3: TGCGCACCGGGACTAGCGGGAGTGGATACGCAGTATTTT.

This clonotype was counted a few times. V usage is TRBV20-1 and J usage is TRBJ2-5; D is undetermined. The germline V and J ends were trimmed by 1 base and 4 bases, with 7 bases remaining between them. The germline V gene has CDR1 DFQATT and CDR2 SNEGSKA (reference sequence). The CDR3 has 12 amino acids. The DNA for the CDR3 is TGCAGTGCTAGAGGTTCGGCAGAGACCCAGTACTTC. Translated: CSARGSAETQYF.

The chain has TRBV18 and TRBJ2-1; TRBD2 aligns across 15 bases. Germline V CDR1 and CDR2: KGHSH, LQKENI. J was trimmed by 0 bases and V by 1 base; bases with no gene match: 7. The CDR3 has 20 amino acids. CDR3 amino acids: CASSPQRTSGRAISYNEQFF. CDR3 sequence (DNA): TGTGCCAGCTCACCACAACGGACTAGCGGGAGGGCCATCTCCTACAATGAGCAGTTCTTC.

The chain carries TRBV9 and TRBJ2-1; 7 bases are shared with TRBD2. This CDR3 is built from 15 residues. The germline CDR1 and CDR2 sequences are SGDLS and YYNGEE. The V gene end was trimmed by 1 base and the J gene end by 5 bases; junction bases not matched to a gene: 6. CDR3 nucleotides: TGTGCCAGCAGCGTAACGGGACTACGGAACAATGAGCAGTTCTTC. This gives the protein CASSVTGLRNNEQFF.

The table lists this clonotype with many counts. V gene TRBV20-1 combines with J gene TRBJ1-2; no definite D call. This CDR3 is 13 amino acids long. In germline, CDR1 is DFQATT, CDR2 SNEGSKA (reference sequence). Deletions cut 1 base from V and 4 bases from J, with 10 bases between. The DNA of the CDR3 is TGCAGTGCTAGAGGGCACGGTGCCTATGGCTACACCTTC. Encoded protein: CSARGHGAYGYTF.

At least ten counts were recorded for this clonotype. This chain uses TRBV5-5 with TRBJ1-1, with D maybe TRBD1 (5 bases). The V and J ends lost 3 bases and 3 bases respectively, with 9 bases between them. Germline CDR1 SGHKS, CDR2 YYEKEE (reference sequence). This CDR3 is built from 13 residues. The CDR3 loop is CASSWGVDTEAFF. Written as DNA, the CDR3 is TGTGCCAGCAGCTGGGGGGTCGACACTGAAGCTTTCTTT.

The count of this clonotype is one. The chain is built from TRBV5-4 and TRBJ2-2, with D perhaps TRBD1 or TRBD2 (5 bases each). Germline CDR1 and CDR2: SGHNT and YYREEE (reference sequence). The CDR3 consists of 15 residues. Trimming removed 0 bases at V and 5 bases at J, with 11 bases between. The CDR3: CASSLAGRRTGELFF. The CDR3 nucleotides are TGTGCCAGCAGCTTGGCGGGACGTAGGACCGGGGAGCTGTTTTTT.

The genes are TRBV7-6 and TRBJ1-4; D possibly corresponds to TRBD1 (5 bases). CDR1 is SGHVS and CDR2 is FNYEAQ in the germline V gene. Trimming took off 5 bases at V and 8 bases at J, with 15 bases between the two ends. This CDR3 has 14 residues. The DNA for the CDR3 is TGTGCCAGCAGCCCGGCGTGGGGGTGGGAAAAACTGTTTTTT. The encoded protein is CASSPAWGWEKLFF.